The TCR beta chain described here comes from a study of CD4 T cells in relation to SARS-CoV-2 and coronaviruses. Germline loops: CDR1 MNHEY, CDR2 SMNVEV (reference sequence). Trimming took off 3 bases at V and 4 bases at J, with 10 bases between the two ends. This CDR3 region has 14 residues. About this clone itself: Its antigen is undetermined.

The method was immunoSEQ multiplex PCR; TCRdb's version includes in-frame clones alone and lacks a portion of them. The data show 43,000 or so clones, with over 70% seen just once and about 1.3% held by the top ten. This clonotype was obtained from an adult with COVID-19. The sequenced material came from naive CD4+ T cells from PBMCs, cultured in vitro. Subset noted: naive CD4+ T cells isolated by negative enrichment. The chain joins TRBV27 to TRBJ2-1; D remains unclear. This CDR3 reads CASSFQGLYNEQFF. The CDR3 DNA follows: TGTGCCAGCAGTTTTCAAGGCCTTTACAATGAGCAGTTCTTC.